The 5 T cell receptor beta chains presented below share a single source sample, sequenced in a study of lymphopenia after photon versus proton radiotherapy. Clones were read by immunoSEQ multiplex PCR, and TCRdb kept only the in-frame ones, dropping some. The sample has approximately 35,000 clones; almost 90% are singletons. Sequencing was performed on peripheral blood, taken from a patient treated with photon-based radiotherapy. The source of these receptors is a woman in her fifties or sixties with pancreatic cancer.

J is TRBJ1-1 and V is TRBV29-1; D gene unclear. CDR1 SQVTM and CDR2 ANQGSEA come from the germline V gene. The V end lost 5 bases, the J end lost 0 bases, and 13 bases lay between the germline ends. The CDR3 extends over 14 amino acids. This CDR3 is CSVRGSRMNTEAFF. In nucleotides, the CDR3 is TGCAGCGTTCGCGGGTCACGGATGAACACTGAAGCTTTCTTT.

This sequence joins TRBV28 and TRBJ2-3; D is tentatively TRBD1 or TRBD2 (6 bases each). The CDR3 spans 15 residues. Per the germline V gene, CDR1 is MDHEN and CDR2 is SYDVKM. Trimming took 7 bases from V and 3 from J, leaving 17 bases between them. This chain's CDR3 is CASKGKGGRTDTQYF. The CDR3 DNA sequence: TGTGCCAGCAAGGGTAAAGGGGGGAGAACAGATACGCAGTATTTT.

This chain joins TRBV19 and TRBJ1-5; TRBD1 is a possible D gene (6 bases). The CDR3 is made up of 14 amino acids. Germline values: CDR1 LNHDA, CDR2 SQIVND (reference sequence). Trimming took off 6 bases at V and 4 bases at J, with 13 bases between the two ends. CDR3 in DNA: TGTGCCAGTAGATTAGACCAGGGGAATCAGCCCCAGCATTTT. Protein: CASRLDQGNQPQHF.

The chain combines TRBV30 with TRBJ2-7; D not resolved. The CDR3 loop spans 13 amino acids. The germline CDR1 and CDR2 sequences are GTSNPN and SVGIG (reference sequence). V was pared by 2 bases and J by 2 bases, with 10 bases between. CDR3 in amino acids: CAWSREYAYEQYF. The CDR3 DNA sequence: TGTGCCTGGAGTCGCGAGTACGCCTACGAGCAGTACTTC.

Here the CDR3 reads CAWRDRSYEQYF. For the CDR3, the DNA is TGTGCCTGGAGGGACAGGTCCTACGAGCAGTACTTC. This chain connects TRBV30 to TRBJ2-7; 7 bases agree with TRBD1. CDR3 length: 12 residues. Trimming at V came to 3 bases and at J to 1 base, leaving 0 bases not matched to a gene. Germline V lookup: CDR1 GTSNPN, CDR2 SVGIG (reference sequence).